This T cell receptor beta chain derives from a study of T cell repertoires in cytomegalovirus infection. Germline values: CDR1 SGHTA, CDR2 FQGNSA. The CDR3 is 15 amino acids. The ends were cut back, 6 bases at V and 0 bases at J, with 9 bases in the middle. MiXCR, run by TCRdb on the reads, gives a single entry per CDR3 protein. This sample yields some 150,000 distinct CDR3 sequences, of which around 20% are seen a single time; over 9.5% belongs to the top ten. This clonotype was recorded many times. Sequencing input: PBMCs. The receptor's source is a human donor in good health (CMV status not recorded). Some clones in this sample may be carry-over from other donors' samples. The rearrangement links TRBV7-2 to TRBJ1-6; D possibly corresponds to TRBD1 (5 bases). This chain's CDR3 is CASRGLSSYNSPLHF. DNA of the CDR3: TGTGCCAGCAGGGGGCTGAGCTCCTATAATTCACCCCTCCACTTT.